The rows below give T cell receptor beta chains drawn from one sample of a study of vaccination effects on CD4 cells after COVID-19. Clones were sequenced by immunoSEQ multiplex PCR, and TCRdb holds only the in-frame ones, with some missing. Here the sample spans about 79,000 clones, around 74% being singletons. The antigens these receptors bind are not known. This material consisted of CD4+ T cells from PBMCs cultured with HCoV-229E spike peptides, taken before COVID-19 vaccination. Every receptor here comes from a human donor who received a COVID-19 vaccine. CDR3s include the opening cysteine and the closing phenylalanine or tryptophan. The order of the fields is V gene, clone size, J gene, D gene, CDR3 DNA, CDR3 protein. A D gene is named only where the DNA matches it firmly. The size entry is marked missing in some rows and otherwise reads once, few, many or a size class.

v_call: TRBV6-5; clone_size: -; j_call: TRBJ2-4; d_call: TRBD1; cdr3_nt: TGTGCCACCTACCAGGGGGAAAACATTCAGTACTTC; cdr3_aa: CATYQGENIQYF
v_call: TRBV18; clone_size: -; j_call: TRBJ1-4; d_call: TRBD1; cdr3_nt: TGTGCCAGCCGCCGACTTACAGGGGTTAATGAAAAACTGTTTTTT; cdr3_aa: CASRRLTGVNEKLFF
v_call: TRBV5-1; clone_size: few; j_call: TRBJ1-3; d_call: -; cdr3_nt: TGCGCCAGCAGCTTGGGGACAGCTGGAAACACCATATATTTT; cdr3_aa: CASSLGTAGNTIYF
v_call: TRBV6-4; clone_size: -; j_call: TRBJ2-3; d_call: -; cdr3_nt: TGTGCCAGCACCTTCGACAGTCACACAGATACGCAGTATTTT; cdr3_aa: CASTFDSHTDTQYF
v_call: TRBV10-1; clone_size: -; j_call: TRBJ2-2; d_call: TRBD1; cdr3_nt: TGCGCCAGCAGTGGGGGACAGTCACCCGGGGAGCTGTTTTTT; cdr3_aa: CASSGGQSPGELFF
v_call: TRBV4-2; clone_size: -; j_call: TRBJ2-3; d_call: TRBD2; cdr3_nt: TGTGCCAGCAGCCAATCCGGGACTAGCGGCACAGATACGCAGTATTTT; cdr3_aa: CASSQSGTSGTDTQYF
v_call: TRBV28; clone_size: few; j_call: TRBJ1-2; d_call: TRBD1; cdr3_nt: TGTGCCAGCAGTCCTCGACAGGGGCCCTATGGCTACACCTTC; cdr3_aa: CASSPRQGPYGYTF
v_call: TRBV12-3/TRBV12-4; clone_size: -; j_call: TRBJ2-3; d_call: -; cdr3_nt: TGTGCCAGCAGTTTACAGTATACGCAGTATTTT; cdr3_aa: CASSLQYTQYF
v_call: TRBV18; clone_size: -; j_call: TRBJ1-1; d_call: -; cdr3_nt: TGTGCCAGCTCACCACCTGATGGCAGGGGTTACACTGAAGCTTTCTTT; cdr3_aa: CASSPPDGRGYTEAFF
v_call: TRBV5-1; clone_size: once; j_call: TRBJ1-1; d_call: -; cdr3_nt: TGCGCCAGCAGCCCCGTCCCACAGGGATCAAACACTGAAGCTTTCTTT; cdr3_aa: CASSPVPQGSNTEAFF
v_call: TRBV5-1; clone_size: few; j_call: TRBJ1-2; d_call: -; cdr3_nt: TGCGCCAGCAGCTTGGATCCAGGGTATGGCTACACCTTC; cdr3_aa: CASSLDPGYGYTF
v_call: TRBV30; clone_size: -; j_call: TRBJ1-6; d_call: -; cdr3_nt: TGTGCCTGGAACCTGGGTGGCAATTCACCCCTCCACTTT; cdr3_aa: CAWNLGGNSPLHF
v_call: TRBV20-1; clone_size: -; j_call: TRBJ2-5; d_call: -; cdr3_nt: TGCAGTGCTAGAGATCGTGGAGGCCAGTACTTC; cdr3_aa: CSARDRGGQYF
v_call: TRBV30; clone_size: -; j_call: TRBJ2-2; d_call: -; cdr3_nt: TGTGCCTGGAGGCGGACCGGGGAGCTGTTTTTT; cdr3_aa: CAWRRTGELFF
v_call: TRBV6-1; clone_size: -; j_call: TRBJ1-5; d_call: TRBD1; cdr3_nt: TGTGCCAGCAGTGAAGGTGTAGGAGGGACAGGGGACAATCAGCCCCAGCATTTT; cdr3_aa: CASSEGVGGTGDNQPQHF
v_call: TRBV24-1; clone_size: -; j_call: TRBJ1-2; d_call: -; cdr3_nt: TGTGCCACCAGTGTGTCAGGGTCATTAGGTGGCTACACCTTC; cdr3_aa: CATSVSGSLGGYTF
v_call: TRBV3-1/TRBV3-2; clone_size: -; j_call: TRBJ1-2; d_call: -; cdr3_nt: TGTGCCAGCAGCCAAGCGGGGGGTGGAGGCTACACCTTC; cdr3_aa: CASSQAGGGGYTF
v_call: TRBV30; clone_size: -; j_call: TRBJ2-2; d_call: -; cdr3_nt: TGTGCCTGGAGTGTAATCAGGTCGGACACCGGGGAGCTGTTTTTT; cdr3_aa: CAWSVIRSDTGELFF
v_call: TRBV28; clone_size: -; j_call: TRBJ1-5; d_call: -; cdr3_nt: TGTGCCAGCAGTTCGGATAGCAATCAGCCCCAGCATTTT; cdr3_aa: CASSSDSNQPQHF
v_call: TRBV5-4; clone_size: once; j_call: TRBJ2-3; d_call: TRBD1; cdr3_nt: TGTGCCAGCAGCGCCACAGGGGGAAGGCTTGCAGATACGCAGTATTTT; cdr3_aa: CASSATGGRLADTQYF
v_call: TRBV10-2; clone_size: -; j_call: TRBJ1-6; d_call: -; cdr3_nt: TGCGCCAGCAGTTTGGGGAGGAGCTCCTATAATTCACCCCTCCACTTT; cdr3_aa: CASSLGRSSYNSPLHF
v_call: TRBV5-4; clone_size: -; j_call: TRBJ2-3; d_call: -; cdr3_nt: TGTGCCAGTCGGGACCCCAAGGGAAGAGATACGCAGTATTTT; cdr3_aa: CASRDPKGRDTQYF
v_call: TRBV6-5; clone_size: once; j_call: TRBJ1-5; d_call: TRBD1; cdr3_nt: TGTGCCAGCAGCTCCGACAGGGGGGGCAATCAGCCCCAGCATTTT; cdr3_aa: CASSSDRGGNQPQHF
v_call: TRBV30; clone_size: -; j_call: TRBJ1-6; d_call: -; cdr3_nt: TGTGCCTGGAGTACGGGGTCCTATAATTCACCCCTCCACTTT; cdr3_aa: CAWSTGSYNSPLHF
v_call: TRBV6-5; clone_size: -; j_call: TRBJ1-1; d_call: TRBD1; cdr3_nt: TGTGCCAGCAGTCTAGTACGGGACAGGGAAGCTTTCTTT; cdr3_aa: CASSLVRDREAFF
v_call: TRBV6-5; clone_size: -; j_call: TRBJ1-2; d_call: TRBD1; cdr3_nt: TGTGCCAGCAGGGGACAGGGTGAAGGCTACACCTTC; cdr3_aa: CASRGQGEGYTF